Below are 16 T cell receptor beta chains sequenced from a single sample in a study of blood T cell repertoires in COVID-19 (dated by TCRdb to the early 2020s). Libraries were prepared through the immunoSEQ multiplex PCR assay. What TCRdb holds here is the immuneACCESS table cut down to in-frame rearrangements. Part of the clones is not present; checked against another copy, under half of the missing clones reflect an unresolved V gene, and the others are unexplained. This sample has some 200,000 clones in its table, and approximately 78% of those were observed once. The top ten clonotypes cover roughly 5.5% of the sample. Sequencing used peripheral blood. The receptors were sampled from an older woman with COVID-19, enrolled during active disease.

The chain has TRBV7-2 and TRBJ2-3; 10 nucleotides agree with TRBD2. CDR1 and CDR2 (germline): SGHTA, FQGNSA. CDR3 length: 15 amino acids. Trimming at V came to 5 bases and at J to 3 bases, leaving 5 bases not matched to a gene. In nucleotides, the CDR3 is TGTGCCAGCAGCCTCCTAGCGGGAGTTACAGATACGCAGTATTTT. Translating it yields CASSLLAGVTDTQYF.

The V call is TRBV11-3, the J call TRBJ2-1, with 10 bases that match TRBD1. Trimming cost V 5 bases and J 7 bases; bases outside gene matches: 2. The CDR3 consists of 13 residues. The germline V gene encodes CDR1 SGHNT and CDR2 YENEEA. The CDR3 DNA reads TGTGCCAGCAGCCAGGGACAGGGGAATGAGCAGTTCTTC. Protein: CASSQGQGNEQFF.

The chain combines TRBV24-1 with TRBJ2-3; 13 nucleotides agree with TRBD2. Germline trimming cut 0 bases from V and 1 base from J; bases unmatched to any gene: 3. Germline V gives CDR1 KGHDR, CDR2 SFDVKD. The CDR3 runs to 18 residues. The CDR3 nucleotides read TGTGCCACCAGTGATTTGGGGACTAGCGGGGCCCGCACAGATACGCAGTATTTT. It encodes CATSDLGTSGARTDTQYF.

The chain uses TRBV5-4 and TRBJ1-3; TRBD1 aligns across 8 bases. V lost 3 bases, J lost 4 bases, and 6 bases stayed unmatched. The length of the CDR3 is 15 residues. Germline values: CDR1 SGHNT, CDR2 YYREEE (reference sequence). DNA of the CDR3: TGTGCCAGCAGCTCAGGGGGCGCTGACGGAAACACCATATATTTT. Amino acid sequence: CASSSGGADGNTIYF.

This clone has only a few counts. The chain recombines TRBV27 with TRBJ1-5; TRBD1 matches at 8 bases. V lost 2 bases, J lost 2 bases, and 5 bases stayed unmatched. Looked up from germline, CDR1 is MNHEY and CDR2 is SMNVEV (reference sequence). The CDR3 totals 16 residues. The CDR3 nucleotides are TGTGCCAGCAGTTTACTTGGACAGGGCGGCAATCAGCCCCAGCATTTT. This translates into CASSLLGQGGNQPQHF.

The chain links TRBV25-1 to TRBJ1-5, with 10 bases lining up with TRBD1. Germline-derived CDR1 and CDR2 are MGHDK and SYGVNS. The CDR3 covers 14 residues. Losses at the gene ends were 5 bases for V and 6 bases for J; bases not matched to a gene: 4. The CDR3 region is CASSTGTGVQPQHF. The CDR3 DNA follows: TGTGCCAGCAGTACCGGGACAGGGGTTCAGCCCCAGCATTTT. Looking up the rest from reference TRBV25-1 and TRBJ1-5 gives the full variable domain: EADIYQTPRYLVIGTGKKITLECSQTMGHDKMYWYQQDPGMELHLIHYSYGVNSTEKGDLSSESTVSRIRTEHFPLTLESARPSHTSQYLCASSTGTGVQPQHFGDGTRLSIL.

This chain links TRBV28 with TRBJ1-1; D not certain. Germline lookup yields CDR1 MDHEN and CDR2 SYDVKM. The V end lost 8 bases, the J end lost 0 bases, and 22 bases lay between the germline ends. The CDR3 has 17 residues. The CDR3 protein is CASPKGGRPHMNTEAFF. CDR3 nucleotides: TGTGCCAGCCCTAAAGGAGGGAGGCCGCACATGAACACTGAAGCTTTCTTT. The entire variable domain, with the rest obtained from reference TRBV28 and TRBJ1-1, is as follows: DVKVTQSSRYLVKRTGEKVFLECVQDMDHENMFWYRQDPGLGLRLIYFSYDVKMKEKGDIPEGYSVSREKKERFSLILESASTNQTSMYLCASPKGGRPHMNTEAFFGQGTRLTVV.

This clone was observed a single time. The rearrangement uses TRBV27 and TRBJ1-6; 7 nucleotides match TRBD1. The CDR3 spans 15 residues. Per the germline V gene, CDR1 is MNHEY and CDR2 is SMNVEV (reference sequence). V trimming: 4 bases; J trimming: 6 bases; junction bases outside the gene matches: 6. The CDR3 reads CASSSPTGLNSPLHF. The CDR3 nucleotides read TGTGCCAGCAGTTCCCCGACAGGGCTTAATTCACCCCTCCACTTT.

CDR3 protein: CASSLSGYGQPQHF. As DNA, the CDR3 is TGTGCCAGCAGCTTATCAGGGTACGGTCAGCCCCAGCATTTT. The rearrangement joins TRBV11-2 to TRBJ1-5, with a weak D call TRBD1 (5 bases). V was cut by 2 bases and J by 6 bases, with 11 bases left in between. CDR3 length: 14 amino acids. In germline, CDR1 is SGHAT, CDR2 FQNNGV.

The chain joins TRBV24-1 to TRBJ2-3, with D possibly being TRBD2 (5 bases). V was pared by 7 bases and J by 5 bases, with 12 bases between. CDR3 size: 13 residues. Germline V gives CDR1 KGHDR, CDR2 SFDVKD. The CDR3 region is CATRSDGKDTQYF. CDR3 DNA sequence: TGTGCCACCAGATCAGACGGGAAAGATACGCAGTATTTT.

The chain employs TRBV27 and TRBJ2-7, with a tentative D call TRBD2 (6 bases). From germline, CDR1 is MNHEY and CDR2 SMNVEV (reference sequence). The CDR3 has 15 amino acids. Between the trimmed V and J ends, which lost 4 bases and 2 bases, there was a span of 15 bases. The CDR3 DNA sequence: TGTGCCAGCAGTTACCGCTTAGCGGCTACCTACGAGCAGTACTTC. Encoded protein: CASSYRLAATYEQYF.

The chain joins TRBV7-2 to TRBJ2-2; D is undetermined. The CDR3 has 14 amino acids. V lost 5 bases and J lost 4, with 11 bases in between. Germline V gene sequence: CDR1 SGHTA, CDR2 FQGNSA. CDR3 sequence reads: CASSPQMSTGELFF. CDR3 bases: TGTGCCAGCAGCCCCCAAATGAGCACCGGGGAGCTGTTTTTT.

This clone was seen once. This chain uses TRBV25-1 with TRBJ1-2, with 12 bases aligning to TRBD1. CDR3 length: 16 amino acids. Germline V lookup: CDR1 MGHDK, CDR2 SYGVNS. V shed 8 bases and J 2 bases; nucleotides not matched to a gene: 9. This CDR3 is CASRRTGTGGNYGYTF. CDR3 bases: TGTGCCAGCCGTCGTACCGGGACAGGGGGCAACTATGGCTACACCTTC.

As DNA, the CDR3 is TGTGCCAGCAGCGGTCCGGGACAGGGAACCTACGAGCAGTACTTC. Amino acid sequence: CASSGPGQGTYEQYF. The rearrangement links TRBV7-9 to TRBJ2-7; 9 bases line up with TRBD1. The CDR3 sequence is 15 residues long. Germline V gives CDR1 SEHNR, CDR2 FQNEAQ (reference sequence). V gave up 5 bases and J gave up 2 bases; unmatched junction bases: 7.

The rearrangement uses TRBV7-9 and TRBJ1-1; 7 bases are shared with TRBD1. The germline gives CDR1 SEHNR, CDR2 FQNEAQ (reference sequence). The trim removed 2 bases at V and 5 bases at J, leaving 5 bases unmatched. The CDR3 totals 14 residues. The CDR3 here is CASSLRQGETEAFF. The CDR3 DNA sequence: TGTGCCAGCAGCTTAAGACAGGGAGAAACTGAAGCTTTCTTT.

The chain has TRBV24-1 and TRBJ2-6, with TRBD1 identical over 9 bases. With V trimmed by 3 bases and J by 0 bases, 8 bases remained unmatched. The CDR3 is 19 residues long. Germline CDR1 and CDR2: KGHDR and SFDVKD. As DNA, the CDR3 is TGTGCCACCAGTGATCCACAGGGGGCGGGATCCTCTGGGGCCAACGTCCTGACTTTC. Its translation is CATSDPQGAGSSGANVLTF.